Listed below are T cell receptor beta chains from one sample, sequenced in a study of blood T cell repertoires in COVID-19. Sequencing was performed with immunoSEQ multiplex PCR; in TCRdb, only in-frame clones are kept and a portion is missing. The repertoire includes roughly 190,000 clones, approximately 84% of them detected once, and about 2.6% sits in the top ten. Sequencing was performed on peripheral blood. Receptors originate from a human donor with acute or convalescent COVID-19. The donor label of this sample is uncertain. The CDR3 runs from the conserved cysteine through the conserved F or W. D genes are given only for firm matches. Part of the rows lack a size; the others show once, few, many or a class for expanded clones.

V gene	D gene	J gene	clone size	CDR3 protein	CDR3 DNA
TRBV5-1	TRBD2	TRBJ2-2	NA	CASSLVAGAGELFF	TGCGCCAGCAGCTTGGTAGCGGGAGCCGGGGAGCTGTTTTTT
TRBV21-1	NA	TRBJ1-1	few	CASSKGDRKMNTEAFF	TGTGCCAGCAGCAAAGGGGACAGAAAGATGAACACTGAAGCTTTCTTT
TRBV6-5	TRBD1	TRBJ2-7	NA	CASSYEGQGFYEQYF	TGTGCCAGCAGCTACGAGGGACAGGGGTTCTACGAGCAGTACTTC
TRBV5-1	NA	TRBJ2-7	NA	CASSLGGNSYEQYF	TGCGCCAGCAGCTTGGGGGGCAACTCCTACGAGCAGTACTTC
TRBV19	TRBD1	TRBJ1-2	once	CASSIGTVPLLYGYTF	TGTGCCAGTAGTATTGGGACAGTCCCTCTTCTCTATGGCTACACCTTC
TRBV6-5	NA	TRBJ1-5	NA	CASASGLNQPQHF	TGTGCCAGTGCTTCAGGGCTCAATCAGCCCCAGCATTTT
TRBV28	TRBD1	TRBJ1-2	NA	CASSNRQGLRGYTF	TGTGCCAGCAGTAACAGACAGGGTCTTAGGGGCTACACCTTC
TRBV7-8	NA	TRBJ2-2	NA	CASTRQGITGELFF	TGTGCCAGCACTCGTCAGGGAATCACCGGGGAGCTGTTTTTT
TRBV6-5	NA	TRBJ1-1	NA	CASSYIDRNTEAFF	TGTGCCAGCAGTTACATCGACAGAAACACTGAAGCTTTCTTT
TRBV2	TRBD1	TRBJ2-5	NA	CASSRDSSETQYF	TGTGCCAGCAGTCGGGACAGCAGCGAGACCCAGTACTTC
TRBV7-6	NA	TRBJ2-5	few	CASSTRQGGWETQYF	TGTGCCAGCAGCACCAGACAGGGAGGTTGGGAGACCCAGTACTTC
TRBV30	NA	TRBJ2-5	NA	CAWSIQGGETQYF	TGTGCCTGGAGTATCCAGGGAGGAGAGACCCAGTACTTC
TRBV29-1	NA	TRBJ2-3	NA	CSVPKGGDTQYF	TGCAGCGTTCCCAAAGGGGGTGATACGCAGTATTTT
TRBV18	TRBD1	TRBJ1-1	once	CASSPRQGENTEAFF	TGTGCCAGCTCACCGAGACAGGGCGAGAACACTGAAGCTTTCTTT
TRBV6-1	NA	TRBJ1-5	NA	CASSVGGGRTYSNQPQHF	TGTGCCAGCAGTGTAGGGGGGGGTCGCACTTATAGCAATCAGCCCCAGCATTTT
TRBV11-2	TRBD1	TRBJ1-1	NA	CASSPQGSNTEAFF	TGTGCCAGCAGTCCACAGGGGTCGAACACTGAAGCTTTCTTT
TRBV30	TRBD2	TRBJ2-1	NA	CAWSTSGRPNEQFF	TGTGCCTGGAGTACTAGCGGGAGGCCCAATGAGCAGTTCTTC
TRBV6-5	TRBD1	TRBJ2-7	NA	CASSYSLGKGANEQYF	TGTGCCAGCAGTTACTCGCTCGGAAAGGGGGCGAACGAGCAGTACTTC
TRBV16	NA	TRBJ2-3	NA	CASSQRADGSTDTQYF	TGTGCCAGCAGCCAACGGGCGGACGGGAGTACAGATACGCAGTATTTT
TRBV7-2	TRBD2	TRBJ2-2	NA	CASSLAIPSGFRANTGELFF	TGTGCCAGCAGCTTAGCCATCCCTAGCGGGTTTCGCGCGAACACCGGGGAGCTGTTTTTT
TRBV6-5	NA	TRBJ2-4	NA	CASSYSGAAKNIQYF	TGTGCCAGCAGTTATAGTGGGGCAGCCAAAAACATTCAGTACTTC
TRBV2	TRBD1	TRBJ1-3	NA	CASSVDRADGNTIYF	TGTGCCAGCAGTGTGGACAGGGCCGACGGAAACACCATATATTTT
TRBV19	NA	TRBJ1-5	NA	CASRGRNQPQHF	TGTGCCAGTAGGGGGAGGAATCAGCCCCAGCATTTT
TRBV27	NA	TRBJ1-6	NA	CASSLGRVGNSPLHF	TGTGCCAGCAGTTTAGGCAGGGTTGGAAATTCACCCCTCCACTTT
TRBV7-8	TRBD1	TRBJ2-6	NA	CASSLGAATLTGAGANVLTF	TGTGCCAGCAGCTTAGGTGCCGCTACCCTGACAGGGGCTGGGGCCAACGTCCTGACTTTC
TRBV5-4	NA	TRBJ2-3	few	CASRPGFRTDTQYF	TGTGCCAGCAGGCCCGGGTTCCGCACAGATACGCAGTATTTT
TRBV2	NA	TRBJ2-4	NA	CASSEGRGATKNIQYF	TGTGCCAGCAGTGAAGGCAGGGGGGCAACCAAAAACATTCAGTACTTC
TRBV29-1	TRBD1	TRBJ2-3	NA	CSVEFPLDRGQGTDTQYF	TGCAGCGTTGAGTTCCCGTTAGATCGCGGACAGGGGACCGATACGCAGTATTTT
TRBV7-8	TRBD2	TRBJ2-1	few	CASTLPLRLAGTRGEQFF	TGTGCCAGCACCCTTCCCCTCCGACTAGCGGGGACTAGGGGTGAGCAGTTCTTC
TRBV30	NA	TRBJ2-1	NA	CAWMKDQGFYNEQFF	TGTGCCTGGATGAAAGATCAGGGGTTTTACAATGAGCAGTTCTTC
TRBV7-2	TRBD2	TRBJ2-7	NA	CASSPFLAGAYEQYF	TGTGCCAGCAGCCCGTTTCTAGCGGGAGCTTACGAGCAGTACTTC
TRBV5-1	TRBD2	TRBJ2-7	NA	CASSREGLDEQYF	TGCGCCAGCAGCAGGGAGGGGCTAGACGAGCAGTACTTC
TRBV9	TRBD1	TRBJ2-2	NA	CASSSGQGVTGELFF	TGTGCCAGCAGCTCAGGACAGGGGGTAACCGGGGAGCTGTTTTTT
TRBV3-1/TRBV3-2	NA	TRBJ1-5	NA	CASSPKPSGGNQPQHF	TGTGCCAGCAGCCCGAAACCCTCAGGGGGCAATCAGCCCCAGCATTTT
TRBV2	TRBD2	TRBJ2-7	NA	CASSQTGTSTYEQYF	TGTGCCAGCAGTCAAACCGGGACTAGTACCTACGAGCAGTACTTC
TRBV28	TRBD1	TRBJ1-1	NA	CASNPTGGGGTEAFF	TGTGCCAGCAACCCAACAGGGGGCGGGGGCACTGAAGCTTTCTTT
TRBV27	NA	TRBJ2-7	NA	CASSFSPSDRSRSYEQYF	TGTGCCAGCAGTTTTTCCCCTTCTGATCGGTCCCGCTCCTACGAGCAGTACTTC
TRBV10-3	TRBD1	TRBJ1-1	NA	CAISNRGPEAFF	TGTGCCATCAGTAACAGGGGACCTGAAGCTTTCTTT
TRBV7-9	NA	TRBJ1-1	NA	CASSLVNTEAFF	TGTGCCAGCAGCTTAGTAAACACTGAAGCTTTCTTT
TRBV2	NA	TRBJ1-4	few	CASSEAGRVEKLFF	TGTGCCAGCAGTGAAGCAGGGAGGGTCGAAAAACTGTTTTTT
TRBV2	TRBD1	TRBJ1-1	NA	CASSGQGEGTEAFF	TGTGCCAGCAGTGGACAGGGAGAAGGCACTGAAGCTTTCTTT
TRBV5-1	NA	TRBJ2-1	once	CASSRRGLRERSSYNEQFF	TGCGCCAGCAGCCGCCGGGGACTCCGAGAAAGGAGCTCCTACAATGAGCAGTTCTTC
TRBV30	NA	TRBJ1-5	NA	CAWTPGMNQPQHF	TGTGCCTGGACCCCAGGGATGAATCAGCCCCAGCATTTT
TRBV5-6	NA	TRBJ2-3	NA	CASSRWGLADTDTQYF	TGTGCCAGCAGCCGATGGGGGTTAGCGGACACAGATACGCAGTATTTT
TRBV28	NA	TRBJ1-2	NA	CASSFPNVGGYTF	TGTGCCAGCAGTTTTCCCAATGTGGGCGGCTACACCTTC